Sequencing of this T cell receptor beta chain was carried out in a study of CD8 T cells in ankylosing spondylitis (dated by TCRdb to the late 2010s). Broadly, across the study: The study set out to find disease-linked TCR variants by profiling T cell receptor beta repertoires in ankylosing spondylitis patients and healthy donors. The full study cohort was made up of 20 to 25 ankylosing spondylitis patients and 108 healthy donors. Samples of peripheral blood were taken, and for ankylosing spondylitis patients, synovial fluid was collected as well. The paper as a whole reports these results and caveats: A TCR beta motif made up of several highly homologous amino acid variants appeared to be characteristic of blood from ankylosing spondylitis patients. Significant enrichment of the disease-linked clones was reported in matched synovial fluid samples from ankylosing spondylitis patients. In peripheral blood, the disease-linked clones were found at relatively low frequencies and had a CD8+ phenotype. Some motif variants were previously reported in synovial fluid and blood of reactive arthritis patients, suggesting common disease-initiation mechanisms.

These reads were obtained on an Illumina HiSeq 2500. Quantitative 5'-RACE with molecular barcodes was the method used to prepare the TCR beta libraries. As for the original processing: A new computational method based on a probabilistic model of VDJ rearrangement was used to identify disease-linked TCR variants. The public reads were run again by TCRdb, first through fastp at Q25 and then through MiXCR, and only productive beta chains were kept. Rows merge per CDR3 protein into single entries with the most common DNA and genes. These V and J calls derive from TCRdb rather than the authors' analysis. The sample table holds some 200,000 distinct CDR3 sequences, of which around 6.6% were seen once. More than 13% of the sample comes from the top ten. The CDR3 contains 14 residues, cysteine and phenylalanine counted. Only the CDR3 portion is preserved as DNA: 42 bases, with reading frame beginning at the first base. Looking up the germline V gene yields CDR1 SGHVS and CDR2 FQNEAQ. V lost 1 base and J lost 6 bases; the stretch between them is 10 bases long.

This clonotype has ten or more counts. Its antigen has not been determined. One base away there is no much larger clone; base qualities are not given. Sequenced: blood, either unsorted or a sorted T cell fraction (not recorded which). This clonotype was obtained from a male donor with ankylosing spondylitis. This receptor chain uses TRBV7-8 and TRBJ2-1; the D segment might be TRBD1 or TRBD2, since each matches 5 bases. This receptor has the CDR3 CASSLGGRLNEQFF. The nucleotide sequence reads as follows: TGTGCCAGCAGCTTAGGGGGACGACTCAATGAGCAGTTCTTC.